This T cell receptor (beta chain) was obtained from a study of T cell repertoires in cytomegalovirus infection. Study-level background: Public TCR beta signatures marked donors with CMV infection and the matching HLA.

At least ten counts were recorded for this clonotype. The CDR3 has 14 residues. V was trimmed by 7 bases and J by 3 bases, leaving 16 bases between them. TCRdb re-called the reads with MiXCR, one entry per CDR3 protein. The table shows around 740,000 distinct CDR3 sequences, with about a third occurring only once. The specimen was PBMCs. V gene TRBV12-3 or TRBV12-4 combines with J gene TRBJ2-7; possible D gene TRBD1, 6 bases. This TCR derives from a human donor in good health (CMV status not recorded). Some clones in this sample may be carry-over from other donors' samples. CDR3 amino acids: CASNEQGRNYEQYF. The DNA for the CDR3 is TGTGCCAGCAATGAACAGGGTCGAAACTACGAGCAGTACTTC.